This entry concerns a single T cell receptor beta chain. Germline V CDR1 and CDR2: LNHDA, SQIVND (reference sequence). Trimming cost V 8 bases and J 7 bases; bases outside gene matches: 5. CDR3 size: 13 residues. How the authors handled the data: From reference gene primer amplification, estimates of nucleated cell counts were derived. TCRdb keeps only in-frame clones here, not all; method: immunoSEQ multiplex PCR. The V and J calls and clone size come from that table; D and trimming were worked out from the DNA. The sample holds 130,000 to 150,000 clones, about 80% seen once. This record comes from a study of blood T cell repertoires in COVID-19. The overall study: Both acute and convalescent COVID-19 samples were obtained from the United States, Italy and Spain. The cDNA or gDNA used as material had been derived from T cells, B-cell-depleted T cells, or PBMCs.

The V call is TRBV19, the J call TRBJ2-1; 10 nucleotides align to TRBD2. Specimen: peripheral blood. The TCR was taken from a human donor in a cohort sampled during active COVID-19. The CDR3 sequence: CASQREGRNEQFF. The CDR3, as DNA: TGTGCCAGTCAGCGGGAGGGGCGGAATGAGCAGTTCTTC.